A selection of T cell receptor beta chains follows, all from one sample in a study of somatic reversion in DOCK8 deficiency. TCRdb reprocessed the multiplex PCR reads via MiXCR and lists one record per CDR3 protein. Among more than 2,000 distinct CDR3 sequences listed, approximately 24% were seen once. Sequencing was carried out using peripheral blood. The receptors here all came from a human donor in good health. The CDR3 runs from the conserved cysteine through the conserved F or W. A D gene is named only where the DNA matches it firmly. The size of a clone is reported for some rows only, either as once, few or many, or as a class for expanded clones.

large | TRBJ1-1 | TRBV7-8 | 11 | - | TGTGCCAGCAGCCCGGCATCTGAAGCTTTCTTT | CASSPASEAFF
- | TRBJ1-1 | TRBV20-1 | 18 | TRBD1 | TGCAGTGCTAGAGACCCCACGACTCGGACAGGGTTGAACACTGAAGCTTTCTTT | CSARDPTTRTGLNTEAFF
- | TRBJ2-7 | TRBV5-1 | 17 | - | TGCGCCAGCAGCTTGGCCCCGACAGGGACTGACTACTACGAGCAGTACTTC | CASSLAPTGTDYYEQYF
- | TRBJ2-7 | TRBV11-3 | 15 | - | TGTGCCAGCAGGAACCGGGACTTCTTTCGTTACGAGCAGTACTTC | CASRNRDFFRYEQYF
- | TRBJ1-4 | TRBV12-3/TRBV12-4 | 13 | - | TGTGCCAGCAGTTTAGAGGGGGACGAAAAACTGTTTTTT | CASSLEGDEKLFF
- | TRBJ1-1 | TRBV11-3 | 13 | - | TGTGCCAGCGGCTTGCAGGGAGACACTGAAGCTTTCTTT | CASGLQGDTEAFF
medium-sized | TRBJ1-1 | TRBV20-1 | 13 | - | TGCAGTGCTAGTAAGGGGATGAACACTGAAGCTTTCTTT | CSASKGMNTEAFF
few | TRBJ1-5 | TRBV20-1 | 16 | - | TGCAGTGCTAGAGACGCTTTGTCGGGGGGCAATCAGCCCCAGCATTTT | CSARDALSGGNQPQHF
few | TRBJ1-2 | TRBV7-2 | 17 | TRBD1 | TGTGCCAGCAGCTTAGGTGTCGGGACAGGGGGTGGCTATGGCTACACCTTC | CASSLGVGTGGGYGYTF
medium-sized | TRBJ1-3 | TRBV30 | 14 | TRBD1 | TGTGCCTGGAGTGTAGACAGGGCTGGAAACACCATATATTTT | CAWSVDRAGNTIYF
large | TRBJ1-1 | TRBV19 | 13 | - | TGTGCCAGTAGTATATGGCAGAGCGGTGAAGCTTTCTTT | CASSIWQSGEAFF
few | TRBJ2-7 | TRBV7-9 | 15 | - | TGTGCCAGCAGCGTAGCCACGGGCCCGGTCTACGAGCAGTACTTC | CASSVATGPVYEQYF
few | TRBJ1-2 | TRBV12-3/TRBV12-4 | 13 | TRBD1 | TGTGCCAGCAGCAAGACAGGGGACGGTGGCTACACCTTC | CASSKTGDGGYTF
few | TRBJ2-7 | TRBV6-6 | 14 | TRBD1 | TGTGCCAGCAGTAGCACCCAGGGGGTCTACGAGCAGTACTTC | CASSSTQGVYEQYF
large | TRBJ1-1 | TRBV30 | 15 | - | TGTGCCGCCCCGGGTGGCAGCCGAATGAACACTGAAGCTTTCTTT | CAAPGGSRMNTEAFF
medium-sized | TRBJ2-2 | TRBV20-1 | 15 | - | TGCAGTGCTAGAGATCGTACTTCGAACACCGGGGAGCTGTTTTTT | CSARDRTSNTGELFF
few | TRBJ2-7 | TRBV5-1 | 17 | - | TGCGCCAGCAGCGAAGGACAGACCACGATAAAAGCCTACGAGCAGTACTTC | CASSEGQTTIKAYEQYF
medium-sized | TRBJ1-3 | TRBV6-6 | 14 | - | TGTGCCAGCAACTGGATCAGCTCTGGAAACACCATATATTTT | CASNWISSGNTIYF
few | TRBJ2-1 | TRBV7-9 | 14 | TRBD2 | TGTGCCAGCAGCTTAGCAGGACTAGCTCGGGAGCAGTTCTTC | CASSLAGLAREQFF
large | TRBJ1-2 | TRBV10-3 | 13 | - | TGTGCCATCAGTGACCCCAGCCCCTATGGCTACACCTTC | CAISDPSPYGYTF
medium-sized | TRBJ1-4 | TRBV4-2 | 19 | - | TGTGCCAGCAGCCAAGATGAGGCGGGATGGGTTATGTCTAATGAAAAACTGTTTTTT | CASSQDEAGWVMSNEKLFF
medium-sized | TRBJ1-1 | TRBV6-1 | 14 | TRBD1 | TGTGCCAGCAGTAGGACAGGTGAGAACACTGAAGCTTTCTTT | CASSRTGENTEAFF
medium-sized | TRBJ2-7 | TRBV7-8 | 15 | - | TGTGCCAGCAGCTTAGCGCGAAGTGCTTTAGGCGAGCAGTACTTC | CASSLARSALGEQYF
large | TRBJ1-5 | TRBV5-6 | 15 | TRBD1 | TGTGCCAGCAGCCTACAGGGGGCGTTAAGTCAGCCCCAGCATTTT | CASSLQGALSQPQHF
- | TRBJ1-1 | TRBV18 | 12 | - | TGTGCCAGCTCAGAATTGGACACTGAAGCTTTCTTT | CASSELDTEAFF
medium-sized | TRBJ1-2 | TRBV7-9 | 15 | - | TGTGCCAGCAGCCCAACCACGGGGGAGGACTATGGCTACACCTTC | CASSPTTGEDYGYTF
large | TRBJ2-7 | TRBV5-6 | 16 | TRBD1 | TGTGCCAGCAGCTCGCCCCGGGACAGCAGCTCCTACGAGCAGTACTTC | CASSSPRDSSSYEQYF
medium-sized | TRBJ2-7 | TRBV10-3 | 12 | TRBD2 | TGTGCCATCAGTAGGGAGGGGAGCGAGCAGTACTTC | CAISREGSEQYF
large | TRBJ1-1 | TRBV5-6 | 13 | TRBD1 | TGTGCCAGCACCATCGGGACAGGCACTGAAGCTTTCTTT | CASTIGTGTEAFF
- | TRBJ1-1 | TRBV6-5 | 12 | - | TGTGCCAGCAGTTACAAGGGCAGGGGAGCTTTCTTT | CASSYKGRGAFF
few | TRBJ1-5 | TRBV4-1 | 16 | - | TGCGCCAGCAGCCAGGTCCTGAGGGGTAGCAATCAGCCCCAGCATTTT | CASSQVLRGSNQPQHF
medium-sized | TRBJ2-7 | TRBV7-8 | 14 | - | TGTGCCAGCAGCTTACCCGTTCAGGGCTACGAGCAGTACTTC | CASSLPVQGYEQYF
few | TRBJ2-7 | TRBV20-1 | 14 | TRBD1 | TGCAGTGCGGAACAGGGGGACAAGACCTACGAGCAGTACTTC | CSAEQGDKTYEQYF
medium-sized | TRBJ1-1 | TRBV5-1 | 16 | - | TGCGCCAGCAGCTTGGTCGGGGGCAAGGGTGGCACTGAAGCTTTCTTT | CASSLVGGKGGTEAFF
medium-sized | TRBJ1-1 | TRBV20-1 | 10 | - | TGCAGTGCCCAAAACACTGAAGCTTTCTTT | CSAQNTEAFF
- | TRBJ1-1 | TRBV7-3 | 14 | - | TGTGCCAGCAGCTTATCAGGGGTCGGCACTGAAGCTTTCTTT | CASSLSGVGTEAFF
large | TRBJ1-2 | TRBV11-2 | 14 | - | TGTGCCAGCAGCTTAGAACCGTCGGGCTATGGCTACACCTTC | CASSLEPSGYGYTF
medium-sized | TRBJ1-1 | TRBV20-1 | 13 | - | TGCAGTGCCGGGGACGCGATGAACACTGAAGCTTTCTTT | CSAGDAMNTEAFF
large | TRBJ1-1 | TRBV19 | 13 | TRBD1 | TGTGCCAGTAGGGGACAGACAAACACTGAAGCTTTCTTT | CASRGQTNTEAFF
- | TRBJ1-4 | TRBV19 | 16 | - | TGTGCCAGTAGTGCAAGCAGGAGGACTATCGCTGAAAAACTGTTCTTT | CASSASRRTIAEKLFF